The 7 T cell receptor beta chains in this list originate from one sample, sequenced in a study of T cell responses to AZD1222 COVID-19 vaccine. Assay used: immunoSEQ multiplex PCR; TCRdb lists only in-frame clones, some missing. The sample records roughly 79,000 clones, about 78% being singletons. The sample consisted of peripheral blood, taken on day 0 of AZD1222 vaccination. The receptors here all came from an adult in good health.

This sequence joins TRBV3-1 (or the pseudogene TRBV3-2) and TRBJ1-3; D uncertain. CDR3 length: 14 amino acids. The germline gives CDR1 LGHDT, CDR2 YNNKEL (reference sequence). Trimming cost V 2 bases and J 8 bases, with 13 bases left between them. Written as DNA, the CDR3 is TGTGCCAGCAGCCAATCGGAATCGGGAGACACCATATATTTT. It codes for CASSQSESGDTIYF.

The chain links TRBV3-1 (or the pseudogene TRBV3-2) to TRBJ1-2; D unclear. CDR3 size: 16 residues. Trimming took 3 bases from V and 0 from J, leaving 14 bases between them. Germline V gene sequence: CDR1 LGHDT, CDR2 YNNKEL (reference sequence). The CDR3 sequence: CASSHRRTDSNYGYTF. CDR3 nucleotide sequence: TGTGCCAGCAGCCACCGAAGGACGGATTCTAACTATGGCTACACCTTC.

V is TRBV5-1 and J is TRBJ2-7, with 7 bases matching TRBD1. From germline, CDR1 is SGHRS and CDR2 YFSETQ. The CDR3 covers 15 residues. The J segment lost 5 bases and the V segment lost 1 base, leaving 9 bases of the junction unmatched. The CDR3 sequence is CASSLLAGGRDEQYF. CDR3 DNA: TGCGCCAGCAGCTTGTTAGCAGGGGGACGGGACGAGCAGTACTTC.

This clone was picked up one time. This sequence joins TRBV5-6 and TRBJ1-6; D uncertain. The V end lost 0 bases, the J end lost 10 bases, and 14 bases lay between the germline ends. CDR1 SGHDT and CDR2 YYEEEE come from the germline V gene. This CDR3 has 15 amino acids. The CDR3 spells CASSLAGVGNSPLHF. DNA for the CDR3: TGTGCCAGCAGCTTGGCCGGGGTGGGGAACTCACCCCTCCACTTT.

V usage is TRBV28 and J usage is TRBJ2-1; TRBD2 aligns across 12 bases. Trimming removed 4 bases from V and 0 bases from J; junction bases left unmatched: 13. From germline, CDR1 is MDHEN and CDR2 SYDVKM. The CDR3 totals 20 residues. The CDR3 coding sequence is TGTGCCAGCAGTTCATTGACTAGCGGGAGAGTAATGAGCTCCTACAATGAGCAGTTCTTC. Its protein product is CASSSLTSGRVMSSYNEQFF.

J is TRBJ1-4 and V is TRBV5-1; weak D call: TRBD1 (5 bases). This CDR3 contains 18 residues. Germline V gives CDR1 SGHRS, CDR2 YFSETQ. V was clipped by 4 bases and J by 3 bases, with 22 bases between them. CDR3 in amino acids: CASSTGTAHGSSNEKLFF. Written as DNA, the CDR3 is TGCGCCAGCAGCACTGGGACGGCTCACGGCTCCTCTAATGAAAAACTGTTTTTT.

The chain links TRBV20-1 to TRBJ1-1, with a tentative D call TRBD1 (6 bases). Trimming removed 3 bases at V and 3 bases at J, with 11 bases between. The germline V gene encodes CDR1 DFQATT and CDR2 SNEGSKA (reference sequence). CDR3 length equals 13 residues. Here the CDR3 reads CSASKDSHTEAFF. CDR3 DNA: TGCAGTGCTAGTAAGGACAGTCACACTGAAGCTTTCTTT.